The 10 T cell receptor beta chains presented below share a single source sample, sequenced in a study of CD8+CD57+ T cells in acquired aplastic anemia. Patients chosen for sequencing had CD8+CD57+ cells that had expanded, as shown by flow cytometry. Using genomic DNA as the template, TCR beta VDJ and CDR3 profiling was carried out. TCRdb analysed the reads with MiXCR anew, one entry per CDR3 protein. The table records roughly 170,000 distinct CDR3 sequences, around 50% of them present only once. Sequenced input: sorted CD4+, CD8+, or CD8+CD57+ T cells (not recorded which) from PBMCs. The receptors shown here come from a human donor with aplastic anemia.

The chain carries TRBV9 and TRBJ2-7; 10 bases align to TRBD2. With 1 base clipped from V and 2 bases from J, the junction kept 3 bases outside the gene matches. Germline lookup yields CDR1 SGDLS and CDR2 YYNGEE. CDR3 length equals 15 residues. The CDR3 nucleotides read TGTGCCAGCAGCGTAACCGGGACTAGCGCCTACGAGCAGTACTTC. Protein: CASSVTGTSAYEQYF.

This chain links TRBV19 with TRBJ2-7; D gene uncertain. The germline gives CDR1 LNHDA, CDR2 SQIVND (reference sequence). Deletions cut 5 bases from V and 3 bases from J, with 11 bases between. The CDR3 is made up of 13 amino acids. The CDR3 region has the DNA TGTGCCAGTAGTCGTAGCTTTTACTACGAGCAGTACTTC. Translating it yields CASSRSFYYEQYF.

The J gene is TRBJ1-3, the V gene TRBV7-8, with 7 bases aligning to TRBD1. The germline gives CDR1 SGHVS, CDR2 FQNEAQ. V lost 1 base to trimming and J lost 4 bases; unmatched junction nucleotides: 7. The CDR3 length is 16 residues. The CDR3 here is CASSLVRQGYGNTIYF. In DNA, the CDR3 is TGTGCCAGCAGCTTAGTCCGACAGGGCTACGGAAACACCATATATTTT.

The chain uses TRBV20-1 and TRBJ2-1; a possible D gene is TRBD2 (6 bases). This CDR3 region has 14 residues. From germline, CDR1 is DFQATT and CDR2 SNEGSKA (reference sequence). V lost 1 base and J 7 bases, leaving 14 bases between the germline ends. CDR3 loop: CSARAGGNKNEQFF. CDR3 nucleotides: TGCAGTGCTAGAGCGGGCGGGAATAAGAATGAGCAGTTCTTC.

This clonotype was counted at least ten times. The chain recombines TRBV20-1 with TRBJ2-7; 8 bases are shared with TRBD1. This CDR3 has 13 residues. V lost 7 bases, J lost 1 base, and 6 bases stayed unmatched. Germline loops: CDR1 DFQATT, CDR2 SNEGSKA (reference sequence). CDR3 sequence reads: CSVGQGASYEQYF. The CDR3, as DNA: TGCAGTGTGGGGCAGGGGGCATCCTACGAGCAGTACTTC.

In its sample, this clonotype was seen once. The J gene is TRBJ1-2, the V gene TRBV5-6; 9 bases align to TRBD1. V shed 2 bases, J shed 7 bases, and the junction held 6 bases outside the gene matches. Germline CDR1 reads SGHDT; CDR2 reads YYEEEE. This CDR3 has 14 amino acids. CDR3 coding DNA: TGTGCCAGCAGCTTTGGGACAGGGAACGCTGGCTACACCTTC. It encodes CASSFGTGNAGYTF.

The rearrangement uses TRBV4-1 and TRBJ2-1, with D possibly matching TRBD2 (6 bases). Germline loops: CDR1 MGHRA, CDR2 YSYEKL. The CDR3 covers 16 residues. V was shortened by 3 bases and J by 7 bases, with 19 bases between the two germline ends. In DNA form, the CDR3 reads TGCGCCAGCAGCCACGAAGCGATCTGGACTAATAATGAGCAGTTCTTC. Its translation: CASSHEAIWTNNEQFF.

The rearrangement links TRBV19 to TRBJ2-7; D may match TRBD1 or TRBD2 (6 bases each). Trimming cost V 1 base and J 0 bases, with 10 bases left between them. The CDR3 extends over 15 amino acids. Germline CDR1 is LNHDA and CDR2 is SQIVND (reference sequence). The CDR3 DNA reads TGTGCCAGTAGTATAGGGGGGGCAGTCTCCTACGAGCAGTACTTC. It yields the protein CASSIGGAVSYEQYF.

The table lists this clonotype with many counts. The genes are TRBV20-1 and TRBJ1-2; D is uncertain. The CDR3 loop spans 13 amino acids. Trimming shortened V by 5 bases and J by 8 bases, and 18 bases separated the two germline ends. Germline values: CDR1 DFQATT, CDR2 SNEGSKA (reference sequence). CDR3 residues: CSAYTGKSQGYTF. The CDR3 DNA is TGCAGTGCTTACACCGGGAAGTCTCAAGGCTACACCTTC.

This clonotype was observed many times. The chain recombines TRBV20-1 with TRBJ1-6; D gene ambiguous. The CDR3 is 14 residues long. Germline CDR1 and CDR2: DFQATT and SNEGSKA (reference sequence). The V end lost 4 bases, the J end lost 8 bases, and 15 bases lay between the germline ends. The CDR3: CSATLPGSHSPLHF. The CDR3 nucleotides are TGCAGTGCTACCCTCCCGGGGTCGCATTCACCCCTCCACTTT.